These T cell receptor beta chains were read from a single sample in a study of blood T cell repertoires in COVID-19. Only in-frame clones appear in the TCRdb table, and some are missing; sequencing was by immunoSEQ multiplex PCR. The sample records some 330,000 clones, roughly four fifths being singletons. Source material: PBMCs or T cells enriched from blood (not recorded which). The receptor set was obtained from a woman aged 45 to 65 who had recovered from COVID-19. CDR3s include the opening cysteine and the closing phenylalanine or tryptophan. Fields, in order: clone size, V gene, J gene, D gene, CDR3 DNA, CDR3 protein. D genes are given only for firm matches. Clone sizes are given selectively: once, few, many, or a class where the clone is expanded.

once	TRBV5-1	TRBJ1-2	-	TGCGCCAGCAGCTTGGCTGCAGGGTCGCGAGCCTATGGCTACACCTTC	CASSLAAGSRAYGYTF
-	TRBV7-9	TRBJ1-1	TRBD1	TGTGCCAGCAGCTCCAGGGGGCTGAACACTGAAGCTTTCTTT	CASSSRGLNTEAFF
-	TRBV19	TRBJ2-3	TRBD2	TGTGCCAGTAGCTCGGGACTAGCAAGAGATACGCAGTATTTT	CASSSGLARDTQYF
once	TRBV30	TRBJ1-3	-	TGTGCCTGGCAGGGGTTCTCTGGAAACACCATATATTTT	CAWQGFSGNTIYF
-	TRBV24-1	TRBJ1-5	-	TGTGCCACTGGACAGTTTTATAGCAATCAGCCCCAGCATTTT	CATGQFYSNQPQHF
-	TRBV4-3	TRBJ1-2	TRBD1	TGCGCCAGCAGCCAAGAGTGGACAGGGGGCGATTATATCTATGGCTACACCTTC	CASSQEWTGGDYIYGYTF
few	TRBV4-1	TRBJ1-1	-	TGCGCCAGCAGCCAAGATAACCGTAATTCTGTCGGGAAGAACACTGAAGCTTTCTTT	CASSQDNRNSVGKNTEAFF
few	TRBV7-2	TRBJ2-1	-	TGTGCCAGCAGCTTAGTGGCAGGCGGGAACAATGAGCAGTTCTTC	CASSLVAGGNNEQFF
few	TRBV11-2	TRBJ2-7	TRBD2	TGTGCCAGCAGCTTAGATACTTTGGCTAGCGGATTCTACGAGCAGTACTTC	CASSLDTLASGFYEQYF
-	TRBV19	TRBJ1-2	TRBD1	TGTGCCAGTCGCGCAGGGGGCTTTGGCTACACCTTC	CASRAGGFGYTF
-	TRBV2	TRBJ1-1	-	TGTGCCAGCAGGCGACAGGTAACGAACACTGAAGCTTTCTTT	CASRRQVTNTEAFF
few	TRBV6-6	TRBJ2-1	TRBD2	TGTGCCAGCAGTAGATACCCCAAGACTAGCGGGACGAACAATGAGCAGTTCTTC	CASSRYPKTSGTNNEQFF
-	TRBV27	TRBJ2-7	-	TGTGCCAGTTCCAACAGGGGGGGGATATACGAGCAGTACTTC	CASSNRGGIYEQYF
-	TRBV6-2/TRBV6-3	TRBJ1-1	TRBD1	TGTGCCAGCAGTCGGGACAGGGGAGCTTTCTTT	CASSRDRGAFF
once	TRBV20-1	TRBJ1-5	-	TGCAGTGCTAGTAGGACAGCCGATCAGCCCCAGCATTTT	CSASRTADQPQHF
few	TRBV7-9	TRBJ1-1	TRBD1	TGTGCCAGCAACAATGGACAGGGTGAAGCTTTCTTT	CASNNGQGEAFF
-	TRBV15	TRBJ2-1	TRBD2	TGTGCCACCAGCCTAACCCCAGGACTAGCGGGCCTAAGCTCCTACAATGAGCAGTTCTTC	CATSLTPGLAGLSSYNEQFF
-	TRBV3-1/TRBV3-2	TRBJ2-2	-	TGTGCCACTGGCCCGGGTTACCCTACCCGGGAGCTGTTTTTT	CATGPGYPTRELFF
-	TRBV2	TRBJ2-1	TRBD2	TGTGCCAGCAGGGAAGGCTCGGGACTACCCTACAATGAGCAGTTCTTC	CASREGSGLPYNEQFF
-	TRBV6-5	TRBJ2-7	-	TGTGCCAGCAGTTCCCTCGCGGGAAGAGATTCCTACGAGCAGTACTTC	CASSSLAGRDSYEQYF
-	TRBV7-6	TRBJ2-7	-	TGTGCCAGCAGCTTAGGCAGGTTGACCTACGAGCAGTACTTC	CASSLGRLTYEQYF
-	TRBV21-1	TRBJ1-4	-	TGTGCCAGCAATTGGACAGGGGGTGAAAAACTGTTTTTT	CASNWTGGEKLFF
few	TRBV21-1	TRBJ1-1	-	TGTGCCAGCAGCAGATTTGGACACGCGAACACTGAAGCTTTCTTT	CASSRFGHANTEAFF
-	TRBV3-1/TRBV3-2	TRBJ1-2	-	TGTGCCAGCAGCCTGTCTGACTCGGCGGGCTACACCTTC	CASSLSDSAGYTF
-	TRBV27	TRBJ1-6	TRBD1	TGTGCCAGCAGTTTATTTCGGGACAGGGGGTCACCCCTCCACTTT	CASSLFRDRGSPLHF
-	TRBV4-1	TRBJ2-1	TRBD2	TGCGCCAGCAGCCAAGACTGGACTAGCGGTTACAATGAGCAGTTCTTC	CASSQDWTSGYNEQFF
-	TRBV3-1/TRBV3-2	TRBJ1-4	-	TGTGCCAGCAGCCAAGGGGCGGGGAAAGATGAAAAACTGTTTTTT	CASSQGAGKDEKLFF
-	TRBV12-3/TRBV12-4	TRBJ1-2	-	TGTGCCAGCAAAGCAACAGGGCATGGCTACACCTTC	CASKATGHGYTF
-	TRBV6-5	TRBJ1-1	-	TGTGCCACCAGGACAGCCCGCATGAACACTGAAGCTTTCTTT	CATRTARMNTEAFF
-	TRBV3-1/TRBV3-2	TRBJ2-1	-	TGTGCCAGCAGGAGCGGCGCTCAGGGGAACTACAATGAGCAGTTCTTC	CASRSGAQGNYNEQFF
-	TRBV19	TRBJ1-1	-	TGTGCCAGTAGTAATACTAACACTGAAGCTTTCTTT	CASSNTNTEAFF
-	TRBV5-4	TRBJ1-3	-	TGTGCCAGCAGCTTGGCAGGGGTCGGAAACACCATATATTTT	CASSLAGVGNTIYF
-	TRBV5-1	TRBJ2-5	TRBD1	TGCGCCAGCAGCTTCCAAACAGGGGGCGCCGGGGAGACCCAGTACTTC	CASSFQTGGAGETQYF
-	TRBV12-3/TRBV12-4	TRBJ1-2	-	TGTGCCAGCAGTCCCCTAGTGAGTGGCTACACCTTC	CASSPLVSGYTF
few	TRBV7-2	TRBJ2-2	TRBD1	TGTGCCAGCAGCTTAGGGCCCGGGACAGGGAACACCGGGGAGCTGTTTTTT	CASSLGPGTGNTGELFF
-	TRBV6-2/TRBV6-3	TRBJ1-2	TRBD1	TGTGCCAGCAGTGACGGCCCCGGACAGGGATTCGGGTATGGCTACACCTTC	CASSDGPGQGFGYGYTF
once	TRBV15	TRBJ1-5	TRBD1	TGTGCCACCAGCAGAGATTATCTGGGACAGGGTAATCAGCCCCAGCATTTT	CATSRDYLGQGNQPQHF
-	TRBV2	TRBJ2-6	TRBD2	TGTGCCAGCAGTGAATTGGGACTAGATTTCTCCGGGGCCAACGTCCTGACTTTC	CASSELGLDFSGANVLTF
-	TRBV19	TRBJ1-1	-	TGTGCCAGTTCAGGGTTCACTGAAGCTTTCTTT	CASSGFTEAFF
-	TRBV2	TRBJ1-6	-	TGTGCCAGCAGTGGGACAGATTCACCCCTCCACTTT	CASSGTDSPLHF
-	TRBV9	TRBJ2-3	-	TGTGCCAGCAGCATCGGGGGACCTTTGTCAGATACGCAGTATTTT	CASSIGGPLSDTQYF
-	TRBV2	TRBJ1-3	-	TGTGCCAGCAGTGTACTATGGACAGTAGGAAACACCATATATTTT	CASSVLWTVGNTIYF
-	TRBV6-1	TRBJ1-1	-	TGTGCCAGCAGTGTAGGGGTGACAAAGGCCCGCACTGAAGCTTTCTTT	CASSVGVTKARTEAFF
few	TRBV7-3	TRBJ1-1	-	TGTGCCAGCAGCTCACAGGGAGCTAACACTGAAGCTTTCTTT	CASSSQGANTEAFF
-	TRBV13	TRBJ2-1	TRBD2	TGTGCCAGCAGCTCTGAGCTAGCGGGAGGAAGTGAGCAGTTCTTC	CASSSELAGGSEQFF
-	TRBV5-3	TRBJ1-2	-	TGTGCCAGCCTCCGGGGGAATGGCTACACCTTC	CASLRGNGYTF
-	TRBV25-1	TRBJ2-5	-	TGTGCCAGCAGTGCCGCGACGCAGGTACGGGAGACCCAGTACTTC	CASSAATQVRETQYF
few	TRBV6-5	TRBJ1-1	TRBD1	TGTGCCAGCAGGAGACAGGGATTCCCCAACACTGAAGCTTTCTTT	CASRRQGFPNTEAFF
-	TRBV4-1	TRBJ1-1	-	TGCGCCAGCAGCCTCGAAACAGCGAACACTGAAGCTTTCTTT	CASSLETANTEAFF
-	TRBV9	TRBJ1-3	-	TGTGCCAGCACCTCACAAGAGGCTGGAAACACCATATATTTT	CASTSQEAGNTIYF
-	TRBV2	TRBJ1-1	-	TGTGCCAGCAGGAACAGGGTGTTGGACACTGAAGCTTTCTTT	CASRNRVLDTEAFF
-	TRBV4-3	TRBJ1-2	-	TGCGCCAGCAGCCAACCAGGGGTCCACTATGGCTACACCTTC	CASSQPGVHYGYTF
once	TRBV28	TRBJ1-2	-	TGTGCCAGCTCCACGGTCCCAACTAACTATGGCTACACCTTC	CASSTVPTNYGYTF
-	TRBV3-1/TRBV3-2	TRBJ2-7	TRBD2	TGTGCCAGCAGCCAACAGCCGGGACTAGCGTCCGAGCAGTACTTC	CASSQQPGLASEQYF